The present TCR beta chain was sequenced within a study of T cell repertoires in cytomegalovirus infection. Study as a whole: Matching HLA type and CMV infection were both indicated by public TCR beta signatures. Study results and limitations: In two of eight donors, the top clonotype was HLA-C-restricted CMV-specific. There were carriers of CMV plus the relevant HLA, and cumulative public TCR beta family frequency identified them.

V dropped 5 bases and J dropped 2; count of bases not matched to a gene: 4. Germline-derived CDR1 and CDR2 are SSHAT and FNYEAQ (reference sequence). The CDR3 consists of 15 residues. This clonotype has a count of ten or more. Its antigen is currently unknown. TCRdb re-called the reads through MiXCR, storing one row per CDR3 protein. Of about 150,000 distinct CDR3 sequences listed, approximately 30% are singletons. This chain connects TRBV7-7 to TRBJ2-1, with TRBD1 matching 9 bases. The clonotype comes from a human donor in good health (CMV status not recorded). Some clones in this sample may be carry-over from other donors' samples. The specimen comprised CD8+ T cells from cultured PBMCs, sampled from culture after CMV antigen stimulation. CDR3 nucleotide sequence: TGTGCCAGCAGCCCGGGACAGGGTCCCTACAATGAGCAGTTCTTC. This translates into CASSPGQGPYNEQFF.